The text below deals with one TCR beta chain. As yet, its antigen is unknown. Total RNA was extracted at no less than 6 micrograms per sample. These data come from a study of blood T cells in healthy people across ages. Overall study findings and caveats: Researchers deemed the diversity estimates from one million T cells underestimates.

It was with a sample-barcoded 5' primer and a J-beta primer mix that a second PCR of about 6 to 12 cycles was run. CDR3-containing paired-end reads numbered at least 2.5 million in each sample. TCRdb re-derived calls from the 5' RACE reads in MiXCR, one entry per CDR3 protein. This table has roughly 1,500,000 distinct CDR3 sequences, around 36% appearing once. The germline V gene encodes CDR1 MNHEY and CDR2 SVGAGI. V was cut by 6 bases and J by 5 bases, with 16 bases left in between. CDR3 size: 14 residues. The genes are TRBV6-5 and TRBJ2-5, with D tentatively TRBD1 or TRBD2 (6 bases each). The sequencing input was blood. The clonotype comes from a woman in her thirties in good health. CDR3 in DNA: TGTGCCAGCAGGAGGGGGGCCTTGGCTGAGACCCAGTACTTC. Its protein is CASRRGALAETQYF.